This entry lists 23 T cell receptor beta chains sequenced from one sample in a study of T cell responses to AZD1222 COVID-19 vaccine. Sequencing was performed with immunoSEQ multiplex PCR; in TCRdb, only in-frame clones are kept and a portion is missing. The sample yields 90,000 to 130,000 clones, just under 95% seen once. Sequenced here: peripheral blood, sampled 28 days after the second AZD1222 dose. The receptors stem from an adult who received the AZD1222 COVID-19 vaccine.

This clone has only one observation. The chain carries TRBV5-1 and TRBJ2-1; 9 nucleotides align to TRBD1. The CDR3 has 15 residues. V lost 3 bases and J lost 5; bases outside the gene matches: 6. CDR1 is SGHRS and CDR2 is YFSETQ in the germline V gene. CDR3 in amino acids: CASSSRGQGNNEQFF. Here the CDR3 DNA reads TGCGCCAGCAGCTCCAGGGGACAGGGCAACAATGAGCAGTTCTTC. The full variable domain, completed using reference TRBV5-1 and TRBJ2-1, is KAGVTQTPRYLIKTRGQQVTLSCSPISGHRSVSWYQQTPGQGLQFLFEYFSETQRNKGNFPGRFSGRQFSNSRSEMNVSTLELGDSALYLCASSSRGQGNNEQFFGPGTRLTVL.

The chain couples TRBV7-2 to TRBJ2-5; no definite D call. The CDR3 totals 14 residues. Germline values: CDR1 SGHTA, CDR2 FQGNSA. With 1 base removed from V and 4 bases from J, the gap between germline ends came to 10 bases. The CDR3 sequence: CASSLGSNRETQYF. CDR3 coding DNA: TGTGCCAGCAGCTTAGGTAGCAACCGAGAGACCCAGTACTTC. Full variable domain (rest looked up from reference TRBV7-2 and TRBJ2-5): GAGVSQSPSNKVTEKGKDVELRCDPISGHTALYWYRQSLGQGLEFLIYFQGNSAPDKSGLPSDRFSAERTGGSVSTLTIQRTQQEDSAVYLCASSLGSNRETQYFGPGTRLLVL.

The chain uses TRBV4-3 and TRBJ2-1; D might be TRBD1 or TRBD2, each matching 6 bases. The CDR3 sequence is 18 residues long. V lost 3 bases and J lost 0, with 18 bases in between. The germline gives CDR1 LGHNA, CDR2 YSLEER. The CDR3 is CASSQNLIGGNSYNEQFF. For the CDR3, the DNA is TGCGCCAGCAGCCAGAATTTAATAGGGGGGAACTCCTACAATGAGCAGTTCTTC.

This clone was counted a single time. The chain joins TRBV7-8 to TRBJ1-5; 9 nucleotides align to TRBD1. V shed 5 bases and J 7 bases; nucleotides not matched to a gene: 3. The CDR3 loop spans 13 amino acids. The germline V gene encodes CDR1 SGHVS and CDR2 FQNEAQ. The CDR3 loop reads CASSRDREQPQHF. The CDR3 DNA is TGTGCCAGCAGCAGGGACAGGGAACAGCCCCAGCATTTT. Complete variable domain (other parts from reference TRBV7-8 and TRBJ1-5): GAGVSQSPRYKVAKRGQDVALRCDPISGHVSLFWYQQALGQGPEFLTYFQNEAQLDKSGLPSDRFFAERPEGSVSTLKIQRTQQEDSAVYLCASSRDREQPQHFGDGTRLSIL.

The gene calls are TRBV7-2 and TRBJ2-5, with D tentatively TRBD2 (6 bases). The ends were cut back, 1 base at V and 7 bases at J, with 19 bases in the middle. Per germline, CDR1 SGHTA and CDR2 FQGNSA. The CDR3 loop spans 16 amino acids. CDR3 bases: TGTGCCAGCAGCTTAGATGCGGTTGGGAGGCGTTGGACCCAGTACTTC. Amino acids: CASSLDAVGRRWTQYF.

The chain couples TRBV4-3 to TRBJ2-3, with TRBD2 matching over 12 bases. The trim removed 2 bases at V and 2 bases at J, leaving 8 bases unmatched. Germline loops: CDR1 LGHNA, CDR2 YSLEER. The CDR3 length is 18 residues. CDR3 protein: CASSQLPASGGDTDTQYF. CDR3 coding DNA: TGCGCCAGCAGCCAACTCCCCGCTAGCGGGGGGGACACAGATACGCAGTATTTT.

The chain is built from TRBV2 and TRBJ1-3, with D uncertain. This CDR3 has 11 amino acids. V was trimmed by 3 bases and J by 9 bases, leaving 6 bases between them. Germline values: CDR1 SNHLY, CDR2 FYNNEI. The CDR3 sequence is CASSDRGTIYF. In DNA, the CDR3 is TGTGCCAGCAGTGACCGAGGCACCATATATTTT.

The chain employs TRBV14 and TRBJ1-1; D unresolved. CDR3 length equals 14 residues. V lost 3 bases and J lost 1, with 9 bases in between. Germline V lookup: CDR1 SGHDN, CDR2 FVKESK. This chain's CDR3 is CASSQDLANTEAFF. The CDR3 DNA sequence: TGTGCCAGCAGCCAGGACCTGGCGAACACTGAAGCTTTCTTT.

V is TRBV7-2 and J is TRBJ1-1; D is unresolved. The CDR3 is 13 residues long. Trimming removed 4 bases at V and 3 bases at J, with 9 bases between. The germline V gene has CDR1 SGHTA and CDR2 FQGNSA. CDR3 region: CASSWSGHTEAFF. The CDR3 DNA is TGTGCCAGCAGCTGGTCGGGCCACACTGAAGCTTTCTTT.

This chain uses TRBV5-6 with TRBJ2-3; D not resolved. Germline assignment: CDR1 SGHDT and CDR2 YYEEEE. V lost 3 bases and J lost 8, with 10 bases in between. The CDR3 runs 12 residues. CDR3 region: CASSSMGFTQYF. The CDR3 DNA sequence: TGTGCCAGCAGCTCTATGGGGTTTACGCAGTATTTT.

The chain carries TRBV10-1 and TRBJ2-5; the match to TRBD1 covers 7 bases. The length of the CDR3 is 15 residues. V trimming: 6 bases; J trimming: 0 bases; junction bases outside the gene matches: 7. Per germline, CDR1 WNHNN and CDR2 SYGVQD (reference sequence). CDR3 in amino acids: CASRRQGSYQETQYF. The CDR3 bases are TGCGCCAGCAGAAGACAGGGATCGTACCAAGAGACCCAGTACTTC.

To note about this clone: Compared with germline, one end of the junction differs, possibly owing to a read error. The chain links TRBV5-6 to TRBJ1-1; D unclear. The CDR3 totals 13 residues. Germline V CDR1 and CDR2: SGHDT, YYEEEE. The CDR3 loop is CASTLARNTEAFF. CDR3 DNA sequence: TGTGCCAGCACCTTGGCCCGGAACACTGAAGCTTTCTTT.

In nucleotides, the CDR3 is TGTGCCAGTAGTTCGACCGCCCGCGGGGGTTGGGGGCCTACTAACTCTGGAAACACCATATATTTT. The encoded protein is CASSSTARGGWGPTNSGNTIYF. The chain joins TRBV19 to TRBJ1-3; D might be TRBD1 (6 bases). The V gene's germline CDR1 is LNHDA and CDR2 SQIVND (reference sequence). The CDR3 has 22 residues. V was trimmed by 5 bases and J by 0 bases, leaving 32 bases between them.

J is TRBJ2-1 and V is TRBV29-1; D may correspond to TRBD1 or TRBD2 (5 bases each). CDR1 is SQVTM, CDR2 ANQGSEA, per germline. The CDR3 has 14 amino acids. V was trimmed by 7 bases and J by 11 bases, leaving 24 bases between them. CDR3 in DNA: TGCAGCGCCACAAGGGGTGGGGACGGTGGAAAGCAGTTCTTC. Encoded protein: CSATRGGDGGKQFF.

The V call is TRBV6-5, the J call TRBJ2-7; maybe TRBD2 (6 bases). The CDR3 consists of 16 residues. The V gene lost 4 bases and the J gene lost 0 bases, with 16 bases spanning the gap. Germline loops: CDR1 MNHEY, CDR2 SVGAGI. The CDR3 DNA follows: TGTGCCAGCAGTTCCGAACCGGGACTCGTCTCCTACGAGCAGTACTTC. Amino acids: CASSSEPGLVSYEQYF.

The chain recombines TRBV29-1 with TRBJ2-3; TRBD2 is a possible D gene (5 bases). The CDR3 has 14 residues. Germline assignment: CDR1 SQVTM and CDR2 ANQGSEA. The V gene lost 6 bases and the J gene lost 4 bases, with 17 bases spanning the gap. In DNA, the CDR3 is TGCAGCGTCCACCTAGCCATCCGCGCAGATACGCAGTATTTT. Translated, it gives CSVHLAIRADTQYF.

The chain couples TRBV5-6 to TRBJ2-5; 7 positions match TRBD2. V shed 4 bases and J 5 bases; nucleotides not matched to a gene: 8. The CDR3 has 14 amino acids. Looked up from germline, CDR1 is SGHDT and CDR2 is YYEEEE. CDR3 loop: CASSTWTSRETQYF. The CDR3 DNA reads TGTGCCAGCAGCACGTGGACTAGTCGGGAGACCCAGTACTTC.

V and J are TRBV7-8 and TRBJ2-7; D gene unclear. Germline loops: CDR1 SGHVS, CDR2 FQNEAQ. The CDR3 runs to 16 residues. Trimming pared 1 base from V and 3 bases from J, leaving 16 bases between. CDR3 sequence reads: CASSLVRSRRGYEQYF. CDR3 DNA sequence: TGTGCCAGCAGCTTAGTGCGGAGCAGGAGAGGCTACGAGCAGTACTTC.

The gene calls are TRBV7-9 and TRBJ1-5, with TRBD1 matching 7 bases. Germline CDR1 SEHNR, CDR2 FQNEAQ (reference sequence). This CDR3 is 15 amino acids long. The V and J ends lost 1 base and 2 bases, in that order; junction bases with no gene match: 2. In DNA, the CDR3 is TGTGCCAGCAGCTTAGGGACAGGACGCAATCAGCCCCAGCATTTT. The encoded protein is CASSLGTGRNQPQHF.

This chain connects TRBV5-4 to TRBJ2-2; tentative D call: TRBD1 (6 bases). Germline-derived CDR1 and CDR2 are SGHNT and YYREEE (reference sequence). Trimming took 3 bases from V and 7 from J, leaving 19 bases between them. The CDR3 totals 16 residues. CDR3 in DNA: TGTGCCAGCAGCTCTGGAGGCAGGGGAAGCGGCGGGGAGCTGTTTTTT. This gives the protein CASSSGGRGSGGELFF.

The CDR3 region has the DNA TGTGCCAGCAGCCAAACGGGCAGGGGGAGATCGAACACCGGGGAGCTGTTTTTT. Translation: CASSQTGRGRSNTGELFF. V gene TRBV4-2 combines with J gene TRBJ2-2; TRBD1 aligns across 7 bases. V lost 2 bases to trimming and J lost 0 bases; unmatched junction nucleotides: 9. CDR3 size: 18 residues. Germline V gives CDR1 LGHNA, CDR2 YNFKEQ.

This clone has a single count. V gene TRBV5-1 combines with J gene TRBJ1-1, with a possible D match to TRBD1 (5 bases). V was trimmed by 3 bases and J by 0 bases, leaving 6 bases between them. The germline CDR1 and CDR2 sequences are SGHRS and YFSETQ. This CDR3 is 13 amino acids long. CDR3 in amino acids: CASSSGVNTEAFF. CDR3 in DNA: TGCGCCAGCAGCTCGGGGGTGAACACTGAAGCTTTCTTT.

Here the CDR3 DNA reads TGTCCCTGCCGGGACACCATATATTTT. Amino acids: CPCRDTIYF. This rearrangement joins TRBV6-4 to TRBJ1-3; D uncertain. The CDR3 is 9 amino acids. The V gene's germline CDR1 is MRHNA and CDR2 SNTAGT.